This TCR beta chain came from a study of OX40 agonist ivuxolimab in advanced cancers. Study-wide context: The dose of intravenous ivuxolimab that patients received every 2 weeks ranged from 0.01 to 10 mg/kg. Participants averaged about 60 years of age (range about 23 to 80) and were about 85% male. Whole-study results and caveats: Antigen specificity remained undetermined for the expanded peripheral T cells. Circulating CD4+ and CD8+ T cells showed clonal expansion by week 6 at 0.1 to 3.0 mg/kg.

Data came from immunoSEQ multiplex PCR; TCRdb stores just in-frame clones and leaves some out. The data show over 70,000 clones, with about nine tenths seen just once and approximately 9.9% held by the top ten. In the case of this clone: Its antigen is not identified.

Germline V gene lookup returns CDR1 SNHLY and CDR2 FYNNEI. V was shortened by 8 bases and J by 4 bases, with 17 bases between the two germline ends. CDR3 length equals 15 residues. Here the sequenced sample was CD4+ or CD8+ T cells sorted from blood, taken in a trial of the OX40 agonist ivuxolimab. The V and J genes are TRBV2 and TRBJ2-2, with D perhaps matching TRBD2 (7 bases). This TCR came from an adult with an advanced solid tumor such as melanoma, head and neck, liver or kidney cancer. The chain's CDR3 is CASLRQRGGTGELFF. In DNA, the CDR3 is TGTGCCAGCCTACGGCAGAGGGGGGGCACCGGGGAGCTGTTTTTT.